In its sample, the clone carrying this T cell receptor beta chain was seen a few times. This sample was taken from a study of blood T cell repertoires in COVID-19. V shed 2 bases, J shed 5 bases, and the junction held 12 bases outside the gene matches. The CDR3 consists of 17 residues. CDR1 is LGHDT, CDR2 YNNKEL, per germline (reference sequence). Here immunoSEQ multiplex PCR was the method, and the copy in TCRdb shows in-frame clones only, minus some. The table has roughly 190,000 clones, about four fifths seen once; the top ten hold less than 7%. This chain links TRBV3-1 (or the pseudogene TRBV3-2) with TRBJ2-7, with 10 bases identical to TRBD2. This TCR derives from a man in his 60s with acute or convalescent COVID-19. Sequencing was performed on peripheral blood. In DNA form, the CDR3 reads TGTGCCAGCAGCCAATATCGGGTAGCGGGGGGTATCAACGAGCAGTACTTC. It specifies CASSQYRVAGGINEQYF.